The clone carrying this TCR beta chain was counted between two and nine times. Germline V gives CDR1 DFQATT, CDR2 SNEGSKA (reference sequence). This CDR3 contains 14 residues. V lost 2 bases, J lost 7 bases, and 14 bases lay in between. TCRdb re-called the RACE reads with MiXCR, one entry per CDR3 protein. The sample consists of a few hundred thousand distinct CDR3 sequences, 5.5% of them appearing once. This sample was taken from a study of human T cells and chemical hapten exposure. Time point described: pre-sensitization, week 0. Indicated treatment: therapeutic diphenylcyclopropenone sensitization with weekly scalp DPC.

The sequencing here drew on whole blood, taken in connection with sensitization to the hapten diphenylcyclopropenone (DPC). The source is a woman younger than 30 with alopecia areata. Some clones in this sample may be carry-over from other donors' samples. The J gene is TRBJ1-4, the V gene TRBV20-1; no reliable D call. The DNA of the CDR3 is TGCAGTGCTAGACACCGGATCCGGGGTGAAAAACTGTTTTTT. Amino acid sequence: CSARHRIRGEKLFF.